This T cell receptor (beta chain) was documented in a study of blood T cell repertoires in COVID-19. For the study at large: Samples of COVID-19 (acute and convalescent) were obtained from the United States, Italy and Spain.

V lost 4 bases, J lost 10 bases, and 16 bases lay in between. The CDR3 loop spans 13 amino acids. Germline V CDR1 and CDR2: LGHDT, YNNKEL (reference sequence). Original analysis: Quantification of nucleated cells was approximated via reference gene primer amplification. Sequencing was performed with immunoSEQ multiplex PCR; in TCRdb, only in-frame clones are kept and a portion is missing. That table furnishes V, J and clone size, whereas the DNA furnished D and trimming. The data contain approximately 130,000 clones, about 76% of them singletons. The gene calls are TRBV3-1 (or the pseudogene TRBV3-2) and TRBJ1-1; D is ambiguous. The receptor's source is a man at least 80 years old with acute or convalescent COVID-19. Sequenced material: peripheral blood. The CDR3 loop reads CASSPQSIEGAFF. The CDR3 DNA reads as TGTGCCAGCAGCCCTCAAAGCATCGAGGGAGCTTTCTTT.